This passage covers 4 T cell receptor beta chains from one sample sequenced in a study of spatial heterogeneity in lung cancer. MiXCR, run by TCRdb on the 5' RACE reads, gives a single entry per CDR3 protein. The repertoire holds tens of thousands of distinct CDR3 sequences, with approximately 12% as singletons. Time point specified: sample taken at primary tumor resection. The authors sequenced whole RNA from tumor, nontumor lung or frozen PBMC without sorting. Sequenced material: PBMCs, taken at surgery. These receptors all stem from a male donor with early-stage non-small cell lung cancer.

A few counts support this clonotype. The V gene is TRBV9, the J gene TRBJ1-1; perhaps TRBD1 as D (5 bases). Deletions cut 4 bases from V and 0 bases from J, with 13 bases between. From germline, CDR1 is SGDLS and CDR2 YYNGEE. This CDR3 comprises 15 residues. The DNA for the CDR3 is TGTGCCAGCAGCTCAAGTGCGGGGCTGAACACTGAAGCTTTCTTT. Protein product: CASSSSAGLNTEAFF.

This clonotype was seen more than once but under ten times. V is TRBV20-1 and J is TRBJ2-7; D might be TRBD1 (5 bases). The ends were cut back, 3 bases at V and 3 bases at J, with 12 bases in the middle. The CDR3 loop spans 13 amino acids. Germline CDR1 reads DFQATT; CDR2 reads SNEGSKA (reference sequence). CDR3 sequence reads: CSASKDNNYEQYF. In DNA, the CDR3 is TGCAGTGCTAGTAAGGACAACAACTACGAGCAGTACTTC.

This clonotype was counted only a few times. The chain links TRBV27 to TRBJ2-4; a possible D gene is TRBD1 (5 bases). The CDR3 spans 15 residues. CDR1 and CDR2 (germline): MNHEY, SMNVEV (reference sequence). V was clipped by 5 bases and J by 0 bases, with 11 bases between them. CDR3 in amino acids: CASSPDSLAKNIQYF. CDR3 in DNA: TGTGCCAGCAGTCCCGACAGTCTAGCCAAAAACATTCAGTACTTC.

This clonotype was picked up a small number of times. V is TRBV20-1 and J is TRBJ2-3, with D unresolved. Trimming cost V 6 bases and J 1 base, with 11 bases left between them. The germline V gene has CDR1 DFQATT and CDR2 SNEGSKA (reference sequence). This CDR3 has 13 amino acids. CDR3: CSAGHTGTDTQYF. The CDR3 bases are TGCAGTGCAGGGCACACCGGCACAGATACGCAGTATTTT.